This T cell receptor (beta chain) comes out of a study of blood T cell repertoires in COVID-19. Turning to the study itself: Samples taken during acute and convalescent COVID-19 were collected in the United States, Italy and Spain. Nucleic acid was either cDNA or gDNA, and it came from T cells, B-cell-depleted T cells, or PBMCs.

The protocol was immunoSEQ multiplex PCR, while the TCRdb copy is restricted to in-frame clones and leaves out a portion. Here the sample spans 120,000 or so clones, about 81% being singletons. The germline CDR1 and CDR2 sequences are SGHRS and YFSETQ. The V and J ends lost 3 bases and 2 bases, in that order; junction bases with no gene match: 5. The CDR3 contains 14 residues. The Seattle patients, enrolled during active infection, were followed longitudinally. The rearrangement links TRBV5-1 to TRBJ2-7, with TRBD2 matching 7 bases. This receptor was identified in a man aged 30 to 45 with COVID-19, enrolled during active disease. Sequencing was done on a sample of peripheral blood. The CDR3, as DNA: TGCGCCAGCAGCTCCGGGGGGACCACCTACGAGCAGTACTTC. Protein: CASSSGGTTYEQYF.